A single sample gave rise to the 32 T cell receptor beta chains below, sequenced in a study of response to subunit inactivated influenza vaccine. TCRdb analysed the RT-PCR reads with MiXCR anew, one entry per CDR3 protein. Here the sample spans a few hundred thousand distinct CDR3 sequences, roughly 15% being singletons. The starting material was PBMCs from blood, obtained 11 to 12 days after vaccination. All receptors come from a man aged 45-65 years who received an inactivated influenza vaccine.

This chain connects TRBV20-1 to TRBJ2-7; 9 bases match TRBD1. The germline V gene has CDR1 DFQATT and CDR2 SNEGSKA (reference sequence). This CDR3 comprises 14 residues. The trim removed 2 bases at V and 12 bases at J, leaving 14 bases unmatched. The CDR3 bases are TGCAGTGCTAGAACGAGGACAGGGGACCTCTCATGGTACTTC. Translated, it gives CSARTRTGDLSWYF.

This clonotype has more than one count but fewer than ten. The rearrangement uses TRBV4-1 and TRBJ1-6, with D perhaps matching TRBD1 (5 bases). The V and J ends lost 2 bases and 10 bases respectively, with 15 bases between them. The CDR3 sequence is 15 residues long. The germline CDR1 and CDR2 sequences are MGHRA and YSYEKL. The CDR3 nucleotides are TGCGCCAGCAGCCAAATGGACATTGTAGGATCACCCCTCCACTTT. Residues: CASSQMDIVGSPLHF.

This clonotype has ten or more counts. The chain joins TRBV27 to TRBJ1-5; perhaps TRBD1 as D (6 bases). CDR1 MNHEY and CDR2 SMNVEV come from the germline V gene (reference sequence). With 0 bases removed from V and 1 base from J, the gap between germline ends came to 7 bases. This CDR3 is built from 15 residues. The CDR3 nucleotides are TGTGCCAGCAGTTTATCTACAGGGAGCAATCAGCCCCAGCATTTT. The encoded protein is CASSLSTGSNQPQHF.

The chain links TRBV23-1 to TRBJ2-3; 13 bases are a match to TRBD2. TRBV23-1 is treated as an ORF (open reading frame) with a function not yet certain. Unmatched junction bases numbered 15, after V lost 0 bases and J lost 6 bases. The CDR3 extends over 20 amino acids. CDR3 bases: TGCGCCAGCAGTCAATCGCAACTAGCGGGAGGGCAAAAGTTAGAGGATACGCAGTATTTT. Translating it yields CASSQSQLAGGQKLEDTQYF.

The chain is built from TRBV7-8 and TRBJ2-1; tentative D call: TRBD1 (7 bases). Looked up from germline, CDR1 is SGHVS and CDR2 is FQNEAQ. The CDR3 contains 16 residues. V lost 3 bases and J lost 1, with 13 bases in between. CDR3 amino acids: CASSFPQGGSYNEQFF. In nucleotides, the CDR3 is TGTGCCAGCAGCTTTCCCCAGGGGGGTTCCTACAATGAGCAGTTCTTC.

This clonotype was recorded at least ten times. V usage is TRBV27 and J usage is TRBJ2-1; TRBD2 agrees at 15 bases. The CDR3 is made up of 18 amino acids. Germline V gene sequence: CDR1 MNHEY, CDR2 SMNVEV (reference sequence). V lost 6 bases, J lost 0 bases, and 6 bases stayed unmatched. The CDR3 sequence is CASSRTSGGDSSYNEQFF. The CDR3 region has the DNA TGTGCCAGCAGCAGGACTAGCGGGGGGGACAGCTCCTACAATGAGCAGTTCTTC.

The CDR3 DNA is TGTGCCAGCAGTGAGGACAGGGAGTTAAGCTACGAGCAGTACTTC. Amino acids: CASSEDRELSYEQYF. This chain uses TRBV2 with TRBJ2-7, with 8 bases identical to TRBD1. This CDR3 region has 15 residues. Per germline, CDR1 SNHLY and CDR2 FYNNEI. With 3 bases clipped from V and 3 bases from J, the junction kept 7 bases outside the gene matches.

The chain couples TRBV6-6 to TRBJ2-5; D is uncertain. Germline V lookup: CDR1 MNHNY, CDR2 SVGAGI (reference sequence). V lost 5 bases and J 1 base, leaving 5 bases between the germline ends. The CDR3 is 12 residues long. The CDR3 sequence is CASSPVQETQYF. In DNA form, the CDR3 reads TGTGCCAGCAGTCCGGTCCAAGAGACCCAGTACTTC.

This clonotype was seen a few times. The rearrangement uses TRBV4-3 and TRBJ2-5, with 7 positions matching TRBD2. CDR3 length: 15 amino acids. The germline V gene has CDR1 LGHNA and CDR2 YSLEER. Trimming took 1 base from V and 2 from J; bases not matched to a gene: 4. CDR3 nucleotide sequence: TGCGCCAGCAGCCAAGGACTAGCAGCTCAAGAGACCCAGTACTTC. Protein: CASSQGLAAQETQYF.

This clonotype has a count of ten or more. The gene calls are TRBV5-1 and TRBJ2-2; D may match TRBD1 or TRBD2 (5 bases each). The CDR3 runs 15 residues. V gave up 7 bases and J gave up 2 bases, with 15 bases separating them. Germline CDR1 reads SGHRS; CDR2 reads YFSETQ. CDR3 bases: TGCGCCAGCGGCCTAAGGGGAGCCAACACCGGGGAGCTGTTTTTT. The encoded protein is CASGLRGANTGELFF.

In its sample, this clonotype was seen many times. The chain carries TRBV11-2 and TRBJ1-5; the D gene is possibly TRBD1 (5 bases). Germline values: CDR1 SGHAT, CDR2 FQNNGV. The length of the CDR3 is 14 residues. V dropped 2 bases and J dropped 7 bases, with 12 bases sitting between them. CDR3 sequence reads: CASSLSTGGQPQHF. In nucleotides, the CDR3 is TGTGCCAGCAGCTTAAGTACAGGCGGGCAGCCCCAGCATTTT.

The chain combines TRBV10-3 with TRBJ2-2; D gene ambiguous. Trimming left V 6 bases short and J 3 bases short, with 11 bases between. There are 14 residues in the CDR3. The germline V gene encodes CDR1 ENHRY and CDR2 SYGVKD. The CDR3 region is CAIRRSADTGELFF. The CDR3 nucleotides read TGTGCCATCAGGAGGAGTGCCGACACCGGGGAGCTGTTTTTT.

This clonotype showed up many times. The chain links TRBV7-2 to TRBJ2-7, with D possibly TRBD1 on 5 matching bases. This CDR3 spans 14 amino acids. Germline V CDR1 and CDR2: SGHTA, FQGNSA. Trimming pared 1 base from V and 6 bases from J, leaving 13 bases between. The CDR3 DNA follows: TGTGCCAGCAGCTTAGAGTTTTGGGGCGGCGAGCAGTACTTC. Amino acids: CASSLEFWGGEQYF. Full variable domain (remainder filled in from reference TRBV7-2 and TRBJ2-7): GAGVSQSPSNKVTEKGKDVELRCDPISGHTALYWYRQSLGQGLEFLIYFQGNSAPDKSGLPSDRFSAERTGGSVSTLTIQRTQQEDSAVYLCASSLEFWGGEQYFGPGTRLTVT.

V is TRBV11-2 and J is TRBJ2-1, with unresolved D. The CDR3 is 16 residues long. Trimming left V 1 base short and J 0 bases short, with 10 bases between. Looked up from germline, CDR1 is SGHAT and CDR2 is FQNNGV. In DNA, the CDR3 is TGTGCCAGCAGCTTAGGTCCGCCCAGCTCCTACAATGAGCAGTTCTTC. Amino acid sequence: CASSLGPPSSYNEQFF.

This clonotype was seen a few times. This chain's CDR3 is CASSPDGRHQPQHF. The DNA of the CDR3 is TGTGCCAGCAGCCCGGACGGTAGGCATCAGCCCCAGCATTTT. The chain recombines TRBV7-2 with TRBJ1-5; D not certain. The V and J ends lost 5 bases and 5 bases respectively, with 13 bases between them. Germline CDR1 SGHTA, CDR2 FQGNSA. There are 14 residues in the CDR3.

This clonotype has only a few counts. V usage is TRBV12-3 or TRBV12-4 and J usage is TRBJ1-1; D unresolved. Trimming took 2 bases from V and 3 from J, leaving 13 bases between them. The CDR3 has 15 residues. CDR3 residues: CASSLKGFADTEAFF. In DNA, the CDR3 is TGTGCCAGCAGTTTAAAAGGATTTGCTGACACTGAAGCTTTCTTT.

V gene TRBV27 combines with J gene TRBJ1-6; D gene unclear. The CDR3 has 13 amino acids. Per the germline V gene, CDR1 is MNHEY and CDR2 is SMNVEV (reference sequence). Trimming removed 4 bases from V and 7 bases from J, with 8 bases in between. DNA for the CDR3: TGTGCCAGCAGTTGGTACGCAAATTCACCCCTCCACTTT. Protein product: CASSWYANSPLHF.

This clonotype was seen only a few times. The chain uses TRBV12-3 or TRBV12-4 and TRBJ1-2; weak D call: TRBD1 (6 bases). This CDR3 spans 13 amino acids. Trimming cost V 1 base and J 9 bases, with 12 bases left between them. The CDR3 DNA follows: TGTGCCAGCAGTTTAGGACAGGACAGAAGCTACACCTTC. This translates into CASSLGQDRSYTF.

This chain connects TRBV6-1 to TRBJ1-6, with D possibly TRBD1 on 6 matching bases. The CDR3 covers 16 residues. Trimming took 7 bases from V and 0 from J, leaving 13 bases between them. Germline assignment: CDR1 MNHNS and CDR2 SASEGT. CDR3 sequence (DNA): TGTGCCAGCAAACGACAGGCGAGCTCCTATAATTCACCCCTCCACTTT. Amino acid sequence: CASKRQASSYNSPLHF.

The chain couples TRBV20-1 to TRBJ1-2; 10 nucleotides agree with TRBD1. Germline CDR1 reads DFQATT; CDR2 reads SNEGSKA (reference sequence). The CDR3 totals 14 residues. V trimming: 2 bases; J trimming: 2 bases; junction bases outside the gene matches: 2. The CDR3 is CSARPGQGNYGYTF. As DNA, the CDR3 is TGCAGTGCTAGACCGGGACAGGGGAACTATGGCTACACCTTC.

This clonotype has more than one count but fewer than ten. The chain combines TRBV4-1 with TRBJ2-3, with no clear D. V was clipped by 2 bases and J by 2 bases, with 11 bases between them. Germline CDR1 and CDR2: MGHRA and YSYEKL. The CDR3 sequence is 15 residues long. The CDR3, as DNA: TGCGCCAGCAGCCAACTTGTCAGGACCACAGATACGCAGTATTTT. This translates into CASSQLVRTTDTQYF.

The chain couples TRBV7-3 to TRBJ2-2; D possibly matches TRBD1 or TRBD2 (6 bases each). The CDR3 runs 20 residues. V shed 4 bases and J shed 2 bases, with 26 bases lying between them. The germline gives CDR1 SGHTA, CDR2 FQGTGA. The CDR3 region is CASSSFAQTGLPYNTGELFF. In DNA form, the CDR3 reads TGTGCCAGCAGCTCGTTTGCCCAGACAGGACTACCTTATAACACCGGGGAGCTGTTTTTT.

The V call is TRBV29-1, the J call TRBJ2-5; weak D call: TRBD2 (7 bases). The CDR3 has 15 amino acids. Germline V gene sequence: CDR1 SQVTM, CDR2 ANQGSEA. V was shortened by 4 bases and J by 3 bases, with 18 bases between the two germline ends. The CDR3 here is CSVGGRGDWKETQYF. The CDR3 nucleotides read TGCAGCGTTGGGGGGAGGGGGGACTGGAAAGAGACCCAGTACTTC. The whole variable domain, remainder taken from reference TRBV29-1 and TRBJ2-5, is SAVISQKPSRDICQRGTSLTIQCQVDSQVTMMFWYRQQPGQSLTLIATANQGSEATYESGFVIDKFPISRPNLTFSTLTVSNMSPEDSSIYLCSVGGRGDWKETQYFGPGTRLLVL.

This clonotype was counted many times. The chain uses TRBV12-3 or TRBV12-4 and TRBJ2-1, with 10 bases identical to TRBD2. J gave up 2 bases and V 5 bases, and 3 bases lay outside the gene matches. The CDR3 totals 15 residues. The CDR3 is CASSPSGGPYNEQFF. CDR3 bases: TGTGCCAGCAGTCCTAGCGGGGGACCCTACAATGAGCAGTTCTTC.

The chain employs TRBV7-6 and TRBJ2-1; 10 nucleotides align to TRBD2. V shed 1 base and J 2 bases; nucleotides not matched to a gene: 8. Germline V gene lookup returns CDR1 SGHVS and CDR2 FNYEAQ. This CDR3 is 18 amino acids long. The CDR3 DNA follows: TGTGCCAGCAGCTTAGAGGCTAGCGGGAGAAAGGCCTACAATGAGCAGTTCTTC. It specifies CASSLEASGRKAYNEQFF.

This sequence joins TRBV12-3 or TRBV12-4 and TRBJ1-4; D uncertain. V lost 1 base and J 3 bases, leaving 9 bases between the germline ends. The CDR3 sequence is 15 residues long. CDR3 sequence: CASSLDGTANEKLFF. The CDR3 DNA follows: TGTGCCAGCAGTTTAGACGGAACGGCTAATGAAAAACTGTTTTTT.

The chain uses TRBV7-9 and TRBJ2-6, with a possible D match to TRBD1 (6 bases). CDR1 and CDR2 (germline): SEHNR, FQNEAQ (reference sequence). The V and J ends lost 4 bases and 0 bases respectively, with 10 bases between them. The CDR3 contains 16 residues. The CDR3 protein is CASSSWTDSGANVLTF. The CDR3 DNA reads TGTGCCAGCAGCTCATGGACAGACTCTGGGGCCAACGTCCTGACTTTC.

This clonotype turned up a few times. V and J are TRBV29-1 and TRBJ2-1; 9 bases match TRBD2. Germline assignment: CDR1 SQVTM and CDR2 ANQGSEA. This CDR3 has 15 amino acids. With 3 bases clipped from V and 2 bases from J, the junction kept 5 bases outside the gene matches. CDR3 sequence: CSVEGTSSTYNEQFF. In nucleotides, the CDR3 is TGCAGCGTTGAGGGGACTAGCTCTACCTACAATGAGCAGTTCTTC.

This clonotype was counted many times. The CDR3 DNA sequence: TGTGCCAGCAGCCCCGGGGGCTCTGGAAACACCATATATTTT. Amino acids: CASSPGGSGNTIYF. This sequence joins TRBV7-6 and TRBJ1-3; the D gene is possibly TRBD1 (5 bases). The germline gives CDR1 SGHVS, CDR2 FNYEAQ. This CDR3 has 14 amino acids. Trimming removed 5 bases at V and 0 bases at J, with 8 bases between.

The chain joins TRBV15 to TRBJ2-7; D gene uncertain. Germline V CDR1 and CDR2: LNHNV, YYDKDF (reference sequence). This CDR3 is built from 15 residues. The V end was cut by 1 base, the J end by 0 bases, with 10 bases between. The DNA for the CDR3 is TGTGCCACCAGCAGAGGAGGAGTCAGCTCCTACGAGCAGTACTTC. Translated: CATSRGGVSSYEQYF.

This clonotype was found a few times. J is TRBJ2-2 and V is TRBV7-8; 10 bases match TRBD2. Unmatched junction bases numbered 6, after V lost 5 bases and J lost 3 bases. This CDR3 is 16 amino acids long. Looked up from germline, CDR1 is SGHVS and CDR2 is FQNEAQ. In DNA, the CDR3 is TGTGCCAGCAGCCTGACTAGCGGGCTACACACCGGGGAGCTGTTTTTT. Its protein is CASSLTSGLHTGELFF.

The chain employs TRBV5-4 and TRBJ1-1; D gene ambiguous. The CDR3 length is 13 residues. The ends were cut back, 2 bases at V and 5 bases at J, with 10 bases in the middle. Germline loops: CDR1 SGHNT, CDR2 YYREEE (reference sequence). CDR3 sequence reads: CASSFEGFTEAFF. The CDR3 bases are TGTGCCAGCAGCTTTGAAGGGTTTACTGAAGCTTTCTTT.